This TCR beta chain was captured by sequencing in a study of T cell changes during pregnancy in multiple sclerosis. Trimming pared 5 bases from V and 5 bases from J, leaving 15 bases between. The CDR3 consists of 15 residues. The germline gives CDR1 SGHTA, CDR2 FQGNSA. The repertoire was sequenced with immunoSEQ multiplex PCR; TCRdb's copy has only in-frame clones and lacks some. The sample holds over 40,000 clones, approximately 87% seen once. This TCR came from a female donor in good health, enrolled as a control in a pregnancy study. The input for sequencing was peripheral blood, taken in the second trimester of pregnancy. V is TRBV7-2 and J is TRBJ2-2; D uncertain. Here the CDR3 DNA reads TGTGCCAGCAGCCCAGATGGGCCACCGACCGGGGAGCTGTTTTTT. Protein sequence: CASSPDGPPTGELFF.